The text below deals with one T cell receptor beta chain. This table comes from immunoSEQ multiplex PCR, and its TCRdb copy is limited to in-frame clones, with some not included. This sample carries some 260,000 clones, approximately 79% of them seen once, and the ten largest clones take 4.1%. This sample was taken from a study of blood T cell repertoires in COVID-19. The wider study: Collection of acute and convalescent COVID-19 samples took place in the United States, Italy and Spain.

The CDR3 contains 16 residues. In germline, CDR1 is SEHNR, CDR2 FQNEAQ (reference sequence). V was cut by 5 bases and J by 6 bases, with 20 bases left in between. The TCR originated in a man aged 30-40 years with acute COVID-19. The gene calls are TRBV7-9 and TRBJ2-1; D perhaps matches TRBD1 (6 bases). Sequencing was carried out using PBMCs or T cells enriched from blood (not recorded which). CDR3 coding DNA: TGTGCCAGCAGCGAATACAGGGAACGGGTTCCCAATGAGCAGTTCTTC. Protein product: CASSEYRERVPNEQFF. Complete variable domain (other parts from reference TRBV7-9 and TRBJ2-1): DTGVSQNPRHKITKRGQNVTFRCDPISEHNRLYWYRQTLGQGPEFLTYFQNEAQLEKSRLLSDRFSAERPKGSFSTLEIQRTEQGDSAMYLCASSEYRERVPNEQFFGPGTRLTVL.